The clone carrying this T cell receptor (beta chain) has ten or more counts. This specimen comes from a study of T cells in Graves' hyperthyroidism and ophthalmopathy. TCR beta CDR3 regions were amplified from RNA transcripts. When the TCR CDR3 underwent first-round RT-PCR, the HTBI primer set was used. TCRdb used MiXCR to reprocess the multiplex PCR reads, holding one entry per CDR3 protein. The table records about 620,000 distinct CDR3 sequences, about a sixth of them present only once. The V gene's germline CDR1 is KGHSH and CDR2 LQKENI. The CDR3 has 13 residues. V was clipped by 3 bases and J by 6 bases, with 9 bases between them.

V is TRBV18 and J is TRBJ1-3; D ambiguous. The origin of this receptor is a woman aged 25 to 39 with Graves' hyperthyroidism. The specimen was blood. CDR3 sequence: CASSPTESNTIYF. The CDR3 coding sequence is TGTGCCAGCTCACCCACGGAATCAAACACCATATATTTT.